The 13 T cell receptor beta chains below were found in one sample sequenced in a study of shared clonotypes between healthy human individuals. The protocol was immunoSEQ multiplex PCR, while the TCRdb copy is restricted to in-frame clones and leaves out a portion. The sample lists over 2 million clones; roughly 90% were seen once. The specimen was naive CD4+ T cells from PBMCs. Subset here: CD45RA+ positively selected. The receptors originated from a man aged 18 to 29 in good health. Some clones in this sample may be carry-over from other donors' samples.

As regards this clone: Other DNA sequences of this sample code for an identical CDR3. The CDR3 spells CASSLNRNQPQHF. In DNA form, the CDR3 reads TGCGCCAGCAGCTTAAATAGAAATCAGCCCCAGCATTTT. The rearrangement uses TRBV5-1 and TRBJ1-5; no definite D call. CDR1 is SGHRS and CDR2 is YFSETQ in the germline V gene. V lost 2 bases and J lost 4, with 7 bases in between. The CDR3 loop spans 13 amino acids.

The V gene is TRBV7-2, the J gene TRBJ1-4; D gene unclear. Germline-derived CDR1 and CDR2 are SGHTA and FQGNSA. The V gene lost 1 base and the J gene lost 10 bases, with 16 bases spanning the gap. This CDR3 contains 15 residues. The CDR3 spells CASSLDSSYSGKLFF. In DNA form, the CDR3 reads TGTGCCAGCAGCTTAGACAGCTCTTATTCGGGAAAACTGTTTTTT.

Comments on this clone: The sample carries other DNA sequences with the same CDR3. V is TRBV5-1 and J is TRBJ1-3, with a weak D call TRBD1 (6 bases). The length of the CDR3 is 13 residues. V was trimmed by 5 bases and J by 0 bases, leaving 6 bases between them. In germline, CDR1 is SGHRS, CDR2 YFSETQ. The CDR3: CASRDSSGNTIYF. CDR3 nucleotides: TGCGCCAGCAGGGACAGCTCTGGAAACACCATATATTTT.

The chain combines TRBV14 with TRBJ2-5; D ambiguous. Germline CDR1 and CDR2: SGHDN and FVKESK. The V and J ends lost 3 bases and 1 base respectively, with 6 bases between them. This CDR3 is built from 13 residues. The CDR3 loop reads CASSQRIQETQYF. The DNA of the CDR3 is TGTGCCAGCAGCCAGCGTATCCAAGAGACCCAGTACTTC.

The chain recombines TRBV25-1 with TRBJ2-2; D is unresolved. From germline, CDR1 is MGHDK and CDR2 SYGVNS. This CDR3 is built from 16 residues. V lost 4 bases and J 2 bases, leaving 14 bases between the germline ends. Here the CDR3 reads CASSASRASNTGELFF. DNA of the CDR3: TGTGCCAGCAGTGCTTCTCGGGCGTCCAACACCGGGGAGCTGTTTTTT. The variable domain in full, with the rest retrieved from reference TRBV25-1 and TRBJ2-2, is EADIYQTPRYLVIGTGKKITLECSQTMGHDKMYWYQQDPGMELHLIHYSYGVNSTEKGDLSSESTVSRIRTEHFPLTLESARPSHTSQYLCASSASRASNTGELFFGEGSRLTVL.

Of note for this clone: This same CDR3 is encoded by further DNA sequences in the sample. The chain combines TRBV29-1 with TRBJ2-7; D not certain. Trimming pared 4 bases from V and 0 bases from J, leaving 10 bases between. Germline V gene lookup returns CDR1 SQVTM and CDR2 ANQGSEA. This CDR3 is 13 amino acids long. CDR3 nucleotides: TGCAGCGTTGCCGGACGTTACTCCTACGAGCAGTACTTC. Protein product: CSVAGRYSYEQYF.

The V gene is TRBV28, the J gene TRBJ2-3; D ambiguous. V was pared by 7 bases and J by 6 bases, with 8 bases between. CDR3 size: 11 residues. Per germline, CDR1 MDHEN and CDR2 SYDVKM. CDR3 region: CASTHRDTQYF. In DNA, the CDR3 is TGTGCCAGCACCCACCGGGATACGCAGTATTTT.

The chain combines TRBV27 with TRBJ1-1; a possible D gene is TRBD1 (6 bases). Germline V CDR1 and CDR2: MNHEY, SMNVEV (reference sequence). Trimming took 8 bases from V and 0 from J, leaving 13 bases between them. The CDR3 consists of 14 residues. Here the CDR3 reads CASSFRGMNTEAFF. In DNA form, the CDR3 reads TGTGCCAGCTCCTTCAGGGGCATGAACACTGAAGCTTTCTTT.

The V and J genes are TRBV28 and TRBJ1-5; a possible D gene is TRBD1 (6 bases). Trimming cost V 2 bases and J 7 bases, with 15 bases left between them. Germline V gene data show CDR1 as MDHEN and CDR2 as SYDVKM. The CDR3 totals 15 residues. The CDR3 region is CASSLRDRTGQPQHF. The CDR3 DNA sequence: TGTGCCAGCAGTTTACGAGACAGGACGGGACAGCCCCAGCATTTT.

Concerning this clone: The sample holds other DNA sequences that translate to the same CDR3. V and J are TRBV9 and TRBJ1-1; D not certain. Deletions cut 4 bases from V and 0 bases from J, with 10 bases between. Looked up from germline, CDR1 is SGDLS and CDR2 is YYNGEE. The CDR3 runs 14 residues. The CDR3 sequence is CASSPTGMNTEAFF. In DNA, the CDR3 is TGTGCCAGCAGCCCGACGGGCATGAACACTGAAGCTTTCTTT.

This chain joins TRBV25-1 and TRBJ2-3, with D perhaps matching TRBD2 (6 bases). The CDR3 runs to 14 residues. Germline CDR1 reads MGHDK; CDR2 reads SYGVNS. Trimming cost V 4 bases and J 7 bases, with 15 bases left between them. This CDR3 reads CASSVRASANTQYF. DNA of the CDR3: TGTGCCAGCAGTGTAAGGGCTAGCGCTAATACGCAGTATTTT.

V is TRBV11-3 and J is TRBJ2-1, with 8 bases matching TRBD1. V lost 2 bases and J lost 4; bases outside the gene matches: 4. The CDR3 covers 15 residues. Germline loops: CDR1 SGHNT, CDR2 YENEEA. The DNA of the CDR3 is TGTGCCAGCAGCTTACAGGGGGCGACGTACAATGAGCAGTTCTTC. Translation gives CASSLQGATYNEQFF.

The chain uses TRBV28 and TRBJ1-5; a possible D gene is TRBD1 (6 bases). The CDR3 extends over 15 amino acids. V was cut by 6 bases and J by 7 bases, with 19 bases left in between. CDR1 and CDR2 from the germline V gene are MDHEN and SYDVKM. CDR3 protein: CASRAGTPGAQPQHF. As DNA, the CDR3 is TGTGCCAGCAGGGCAGGGACTCCGGGGGCCCAGCCCCAGCATTTT. Full variable domain (missing parts from reference TRBV28 and TRBJ1-5): DVKVTQSSRYLVKRTGEKVFLECVQDMDHENMFWYRQDPGLGLRLIYFSYDVKMKEKGDIPEGYSVSREKKERFSLILESASTNQTSMYLCASRAGTPGAQPQHFGDGTRLSIL.